This T cell receptor beta chain was observed in a study of breast tumors, draining lymph nodes, adjacent tissues. Study-wide results and caveats: Tumors had less TCR diversity than lymph nodes, more than nontumor tissue. Tumor and nontumor repertoires were significantly more similar in luminal-like than in basal-like breast cancer.

This clonotype was counted at least ten times. Antigen: not known. Axillary draining lymph nodes of breast cancer patients supplied the node samples. V lost 1 base and J 3 bases, leaving 12 bases between the germline ends. The CDR3 spans 15 residues. Germline values: CDR1 SEHNR, CDR2 FQNEAQ (reference sequence). TCRdb reanalysed the multiplex PCR reads using MiXCR and keeps one entry per CDR3 protein. The table includes 120,000 to 150,000 distinct CDR3 sequences, about 31% detected once. The chain joins TRBV7-9 to TRBJ1-2; D is possibly TRBD1 (5 bases). This TCR was sampled from a female donor with breast cancer. Some clones in this sample may be carry-over from other donors' samples. Sequenced material: axillary lymph node tissue. The CDR3 region is CASSLGTGRHYGYTF. The CDR3, as DNA: TGTGCCAGCAGCTTAGGTACGGGGCGTCACTATGGCTACACCTTC. Full variable domain (remainder filled in from reference TRBV7-9 and TRBJ1-2): DTGVSQNPRHKITKRGQNVTFRCDPISEHNRLYWYRQTLGQGPEFLTYFQNEAQLEKSRLLSDRFSAERPKGSFSTLEIQRTEQGDSAMYLCASSLGTGRHYGYTFGSGTRLTVV.